These 20 T cell receptor beta chains came from one sample sequenced in a study of shared clonotypes between healthy human individuals. Profiled with immunoSEQ multiplex PCR; TCRdb holds only in-frame clones, not every one. Of about 2.3 million clones in the sample, over 90% were seen once. The sample consisted of naive CD4+ T cells from PBMCs. Subset specified: CD45RA+ positively selected. All receptors derive from a man between 18 and 35 years old in good health. Some clones in this sample may be carry-over from other donors' samples.

This clone appeared a single time. This chain connects TRBV30 to TRBJ2-2; TRBD2 matches 11 bases. The CDR3 runs to 15 residues. With 5 bases clipped from V and 1 base from J, the junction kept 3 bases outside the gene matches. Germline lookup yields CDR1 GTSNPN and CDR2 SVGIG (reference sequence). CDR3 DNA sequence: TGTGCCTGGGACGGGACTAGCGGGAACACCGGGGAGCTGTTTTTT. It yields the protein CAWDGTSGNTGELFF.

This chain links TRBV5-1 with TRBJ1-3, with 7 bases identical to TRBD1. The germline CDR1 and CDR2 sequences are SGHRS and YFSETQ. The CDR3 totals 17 residues. The V and J ends lost 4 bases and 3 bases, in that order; junction bases with no gene match: 13. In DNA form, the CDR3 reads TGCGCCAGCAGCCGGGACAGTCGAGGGGACATTGGAAACACCATATATTTT. This gives the protein CASSRDSRGDIGNTIYF.

This chain uses TRBV2 with TRBJ2-3; D not resolved. CDR3 length: 14 amino acids. The V end was cut by 7 bases, the J end by 4 bases, with 15 bases between. Germline loops: CDR1 SNHLY, CDR2 FYNNEI. This CDR3 reads CASILGSNADTQYF. The CDR3 DNA sequence: TGTGCCAGCATCCTGGGTTCGAACGCAGATACGCAGTATTTT.

The CDR3 protein is CASSQQGSAYEQYF. The CDR3 nucleotides read TGTGCCAGCAGCCAACAGGGTTCGGCCTACGAGCAGTACTTC. V is TRBV7-6 and J is TRBJ2-7; D possibly corresponds to TRBD1 (6 bases). Between the trimmed V and J ends, which lost 5 bases and 2 bases, there was a span of 13 bases. Germline assignment: CDR1 SGHVS and CDR2 FNYEAQ. This CDR3 contains 14 residues.

The chain uses TRBV4-2 and TRBJ2-3, with 9 bases aligning to TRBD1. Germline V lookup: CDR1 LGHNA, CDR2 YNFKEQ. CDR3 size: 17 residues. V gave up 1 base and J gave up 7 bases; unmatched junction bases: 12. In DNA form, the CDR3 reads TGTGCCAGCAGCCAAGTAGCGGGCCCAGACAGGGGGAATACGCAGTATTTT. Protein sequence: CASSQVAGPDRGNTQYF.

This clone has only a few counts. This CDR3 is also generated by other DNA sequences in the sample. J is TRBJ1-1 and V is TRBV18, with D tentatively TRBD1 (5 bases). The CDR3 covers 14 residues. From germline, CDR1 is KGHSH and CDR2 LQKENI. V gave up 6 bases and J gave up 1 base, with 12 bases separating them. CDR3 in amino acids: CASSLSGGNTEAFF. In DNA, the CDR3 is TGTGCCAGCTCCCTCTCGGGGGGGAACACTGAAGCTTTCTTT.

With respect to this clone: Other DNA variants within this sample encode the same CDR3. The V gene is TRBV19, the J gene TRBJ2-1; 7 nucleotides align to TRBD2. In germline, CDR1 is LNHDA, CDR2 SQIVND (reference sequence). The CDR3 length is 14 residues. The trim removed 1 base at V and 3 bases at J, leaving 0 bases unmatched. The CDR3 sequence is CASSIGGSYNEQFF. The CDR3 DNA sequence: TGTGCCAGTAGTATAGGCGGGAGCTACAATGAGCAGTTCTTC.

This rearrangement joins TRBV10-3 to TRBJ2-7; D gene uncertain. This CDR3 is built from 15 residues. Germline-derived CDR1 and CDR2 are ENHRY and SYGVKD. Trimming pared 3 bases from V and 3 bases from J, leaving 15 bases between. The CDR3 protein is CAISEGSSYLYEQYF. CDR3 nucleotides: TGTGCCATCAGTGAAGGGTCTTCCTATCTCTACGAGCAGTACTTC.

A note on this clone: Other DNA sequences from this sample encode an identical CDR3 as well. V and J are TRBV7-2 and TRBJ1-3, with D unresolved. From germline, CDR1 is SGHTA and CDR2 FQGNSA. Trimming pared 1 base from V and 0 bases from J, leaving 4 bases between. CDR3 size: 14 residues. Written as DNA, the CDR3 is TGTGCCAGCAGCTTAGTCAGCTCTGGAAACACCATATATTTT. It is translated as CASSLVSSGNTIYF.

The chain carries TRBV5-1 and TRBJ1-1; perhaps TRBD1 as D (5 bases). Per germline, CDR1 SGHRS and CDR2 YFSETQ. V lost 7 bases and J lost 4, with 20 bases in between. The CDR3 length is 15 residues. Written as DNA, the CDR3 is TGCGCCAGCTTGGGCGGACCGGGGGTGGCCACTGAAGCTTTCTTT. Protein sequence: CASLGGPGVATEAFF.

The sample holds one count of this clone. This chain connects TRBV4-2 to TRBJ2-5; the match to TRBD2 covers 9 bases. The germline CDR1 and CDR2 sequences are LGHNA and YNFKEQ. V shed 4 bases and J 2 bases; nucleotides not matched to a gene: 11. The CDR3 length is 17 residues. The CDR3 coding sequence is TGTGCCAGCAGCCGACCCCCCGCTAGCGGGGATCAAGAGACCCAGTACTTC. Its protein product is CASSRPPASGDQETQYF.

The chain combines TRBV28 with TRBJ2-7; 7 bases align to TRBD2. Germline trimming cut 1 base from V and 3 bases from J; bases unmatched to any gene: 3. This CDR3 has 14 residues. In germline, CDR1 is MDHEN, CDR2 SYDVKM. CDR3 bases: TGTGCCAGCAGTTTATCGAGCGGGGTCTACGAGCAGTACTTC. The encoded protein is CASSLSSGVYEQYF.

This chain joins TRBV5-1 and TRBJ2-2; D possibly corresponds to TRBD2 (5 bases). The CDR3 covers 13 residues. The V end was cut by 4 bases, the J end by 11 bases, with 15 bases between. Per the germline V gene, CDR1 is SGHRS and CDR2 is YFSETQ. As DNA, the CDR3 is TGCGCCAGCAGCCCAACCCCCCGGGAAGAGCTGTTTTTT. Protein sequence: CASSPTPREELFF.

CDR3 sequence reads: CASHLQGKAEAFF. CDR3 DNA sequence: TGTGCCAGCCACCTCCAGGGGAAGGCTGAAGCTTTCTTT. The rearrangement uses TRBV28 and TRBJ1-1; weak D call: TRBD1 (6 bases). Between the trimmed V and J ends, which lost 8 bases and 6 bases, there was a span of 16 bases. Germline V gives CDR1 MDHEN, CDR2 SYDVKM. This CDR3 comprises 13 residues.

This chain links TRBV4-2 with TRBJ1-3; 8 bases line up with TRBD1. Germline CDR1 is LGHNA and CDR2 is YNFKEQ. The CDR3 has 18 residues. With V trimmed by 1 base and J by 4 bases, 12 bases remained unmatched. The CDR3 nucleotides are TGTGCCAGCAGCCAAGCAACCCGCCAGGGGGCTACGGGAAACACCATATATTTT. It specifies CASSQATRQGATGNTIYF.

The chain recombines TRBV2 with TRBJ2-7; D uncertain. CDR1 is SNHLY, CDR2 FYNNEI, per germline. CDR3 length equals 12 residues. Trimming stripped 2 bases from V and 9 bases from J, with 11 bases between. CDR3 sequence (DNA): TGTGCCAGCAGTGAAAGGGTCTCGGGGCAGTACTTC. Amino acid sequence: CASSERVSGQYF.

The gene calls are TRBV4-2 and TRBJ1-2; D possibly corresponds to TRBD1 (5 bases). This CDR3 has 14 amino acids. Germline assignment: CDR1 LGHNA and CDR2 YNFKEQ. The ends were cut back, 3 bases at V and 4 bases at J, with 12 bases in the middle. DNA of the CDR3: TGTGCCAGCAGCCACGATTCTGGGGCCTATGGCTACACCTTC. Its protein product is CASSHDSGAYGYTF.

The chain is built from TRBV2 and TRBJ2-5, with TRBD2 matching over 7 bases. Germline values: CDR1 SNHLY, CDR2 FYNNEI. CDR3 size: 15 residues. The ends lost 7 bases at V and 1 base at J; junction bases unmatched: 9. CDR3 amino acids: CASTIGWEGQETQYF. Here the CDR3 DNA reads TGTGCCAGCACCATTGGGTGGGAGGGCCAAGAGACCCAGTACTTC.

This chain joins TRBV29-1 and TRBJ1-1, with D tentatively TRBD1 (5 bases). The germline V gene encodes CDR1 SQVTM and CDR2 ANQGSEA. The length of the CDR3 is 12 residues. Deletions cut 6 bases from V and 6 bases from J, with 14 bases between. CDR3 protein: CSVGLSDSEAFF. For the CDR3, the DNA is TGCAGCGTGGGGCTATCGGACTCTGAAGCTTTCTTT.

V is TRBV6-5 and J is TRBJ2-1, with D possibly TRBD2 on 5 matching bases. V was cut by 7 bases and J by 10 bases, with 11 bases left in between. The CDR3 is 11 residues long. Germline CDR1 is MNHEY and CDR2 is SVGAGI. The CDR3 reads CASTRSGEQFF. The CDR3, as DNA: TGTGCCAGCACACGCTCGGGAGAGCAGTTCTTC.